The TCR beta chain described here comes from a study of T cells in Graves' hyperthyroidism and ophthalmopathy. Notes on the study in general: Separation of ophthalmopathy from stable hyperthyroidism was achieved by a 13 V-J model. Median prediction lead before ophthalmopathy onset was 5 to 7 months with the model.

RNA transcripts yielded amplified TCR beta CDR3 regions. During a first-round RT-PCR of the TCR CDR3, the HTBI primer set was used. From the multiplex PCR reads, TCRdb called clonotypes with MiXCR, one entry per CDR3 protein. The profile covers roughly 500,000 distinct CDR3 sequences, with approximately 49% appearing a single time and 35% to 50% taken by the ten largest. The germline V and J ends were trimmed by 5 bases and 4 bases, with 14 bases remaining between them. Germline V gene lookup returns CDR1 SGHTA and CDR2 FQGNSA. The CDR3 runs to 14 residues. This clonotype was seen many times. Its specificity is unknown.

The TCR sequence derives from an adult woman with Graves' disease, either hyperthyroidism or ophthalmopathy (not recorded which). What was sequenced was peripheral blood or thyroid tissue (not recorded which). J is TRBJ1-1 and V is TRBV7-2; a weak D match, TRBD1 (5 bases). Here the CDR3 DNA reads TGTGCCAGCAGCCCACGACAGACCTCCACTGAAGCTTTCTTT. It is translated as CASSPRQTSTEAFF.